This TCR beta chain was retrieved from a study of CD8+ T cells in alopecia areata. Findings and limits, study-wide: Scalp sequencing captures resident alphabeta T cells of normal skin too.

Peripheral blood and lesional scalp punch biopsies were taken from alopecia areata patients. Investigators sorted PBMCs to obtain both CD4+ and CD8+ T cells. Turning to this clone: As yet, its antigen is unknown.

CDR3 size: 15 residues. Germline CDR1 is GTSNPN and CDR2 is SVGIG (reference sequence). V dropped 4 bases and J dropped 3 bases, with 19 bases sitting between them. Sequencing relied on a cDNA template that was reverse transcribed from extracted RNA. The data were produced by immunoSEQ multiplex PCR, yet TCRdb's version contains in-frame clones alone and is incomplete. The sample has 150,000 to 200,000 clones; 50% to 60% are singletons. Here the sequenced sample was CD4+ T cells sorted from blood, taken at week 0. The sequence came from a human donor with alopecia areata. This chain joins TRBV30 and TRBJ2-7; D possibly matches TRBD1 or TRBD2 (5 bases each). As DNA, the CDR3 is TGTGCCTGGACTCCGTACGGGACCCAACGCTACGAGCAGTACTTC. Translated: CAWTPYGTQRYEQYF.